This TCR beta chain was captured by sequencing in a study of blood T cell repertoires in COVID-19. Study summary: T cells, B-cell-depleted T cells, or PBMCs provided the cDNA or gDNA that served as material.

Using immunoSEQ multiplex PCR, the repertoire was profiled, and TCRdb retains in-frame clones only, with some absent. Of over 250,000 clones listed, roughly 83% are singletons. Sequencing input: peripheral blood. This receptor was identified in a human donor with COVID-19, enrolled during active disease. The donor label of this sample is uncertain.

The CDR3 bases are TGTGCCAGCAGCGTAGAGGGACAGGGGTTCTATGGCTACACCTTC. Its protein product is CASSVEGQGFYGYTF. The chain uses TRBV9 and TRBJ1-2, with 10 positions matching TRBD1. With 0 bases clipped from V and 4 bases from J, the junction kept 3 bases outside the gene matches. Germline CDR1 and CDR2: SGDLS and YYNGEE. The CDR3 contains 15 residues.